The 29 T cell receptor beta chains in this list originate from one sample, sequenced in a study of OX40 agonist ivuxolimab in advanced cancers. Libraries came from the immunoSEQ multiplex PCR assay. TCRdb obtained this table from immuneACCESS and retained in-frame rearrangements with V and J assigned. These tables miss some clones; where compared with another copy, unresolved V genes account for less than half of the shortfall, and the remainder is unexplained. This sample holds tens of thousands of clones; about four fifths were observed only once. Under 7% of the sample belongs to the ten largest clones. The sample in question was CD4+ or CD8+ T cells sorted from blood, obtained in a trial of the OX40 agonist ivuxolimab. Source of these receptors: an adult with an advanced solid tumor such as melanoma, head and neck, liver or kidney cancer.

This clone came up once. This chain links TRBV21-1 with TRBJ2-2; TRBD1 was called by the table and not checked on the DNA. TRBV21-1 counts as a pseudogene. The CDR3 totals 14 residues. In DNA form, the CDR3 reads TGTGCCAGCAGCAAACAGGGTAGGGTCGGGGAGCTGTTTTTT. Translated, it gives CASSKQGRVGELFF.

This clone was recorded at least ten times. This chain links TRBV6-5 with TRBJ2-7, with 7 positions matching TRBD2. Germline trimming cut 4 bases from V and 3 bases from J; bases unmatched to any gene: 3. The V gene's germline CDR1 is MNHEY and CDR2 SVGAGI. This CDR3 contains 13 residues. CDR3: CASSSPGGYEQYF. The CDR3 DNA reads TGTGCCAGCAGTTCCCCGGGGGGCTACGAGCAGTACTTC.

The chain recombines TRBV28 with TRBJ2-5, with TRBD1 as a possible D gene (6 bases). Germline loops: CDR1 MDHEN, CDR2 SYDVKM. With 5 bases removed from V and 5 bases from J, the gap between germline ends came to 18 bases. The CDR3 covers 15 residues. CDR3 in DNA: TGTGCCAGCAGTCCCGGGACAAACGATTTTGAGACCCAGTACTTC. It yields the protein CASSPGTNDFETQYF.

V and J are TRBV7-6 and TRBJ1-6, with 9 bases identical to TRBD1. With V trimmed by 1 base and J by 7 bases, 2 bases remained unmatched. Per germline, CDR1 SGHVS and CDR2 FNYEAQ. The length of the CDR3 is 15 residues. The CDR3 bases are TGTGCCAGCAGCTTAGAGGGACAGGGCAATTCACCCCTCCACTTT. Protein sequence: CASSLEGQGNSPLHF.

This clone was counted a few times. The chain couples TRBV4-2 to TRBJ2-7; 7 bases fit TRBD2. CDR1 is LGHNA, CDR2 YNFKEQ, per germline. The CDR3 has 14 residues. V was pared by 0 bases and J by 5 bases, with 4 bases of the junction left unmatched. This CDR3 reads CASSQESGIDEQYF. CDR3 nucleotide sequence: TGTGCCAGCAGCCAAGAAAGCGGGATCGACGAGCAGTACTTC.

In its sample, this clone was seen once. This chain joins TRBV9 and TRBJ2-7; D possibly corresponds to TRBD1 (6 bases). This CDR3 has 16 residues. Trimming removed 6 bases at V and 3 bases at J, with 22 bases between. Germline V gene lookup returns CDR1 SGDLS and CDR2 YYNGEE. The CDR3 DNA follows: TGTGCCAGCATTCGTCATCAGGGGCCTAACGACTACGAGCAGTACTTC. This codes for CASIRHQGPNDYEQYF.

V and J are TRBV7-2 and TRBJ2-7; no firm D call. The CDR3 contains 15 residues. The germline V and J ends were trimmed by 1 base and 0 bases, with 10 bases remaining between them. Germline CDR1 SGHTA, CDR2 FQGNSA. CDR3 bases: TGTGCCAGCAGCTTAGGGCCGGCTAGCTCCTACGAGCAGTACTTC. This translates into CASSLGPASSYEQYF.

V and J are TRBV5-5 and TRBJ2-7, with TRBD2 matching 7 bases. Trimming removed 4 bases from V and 0 bases from J; junction bases left unmatched: 13. The CDR3 is made up of 17 amino acids. Looked up from germline, CDR1 is SGHKS and CDR2 is YYEKEE (reference sequence). The CDR3: CASSRREGLSTSYEQYF. CDR3 DNA sequence: TGTGCCAGCAGCCGGAGGGAGGGGCTGTCCACCTCCTACGAGCAGTACTTC.

This clone was seen a handful of times. This sequence joins TRBV7-8 and TRBJ1-1, with TRBD1 matching over 8 bases. This CDR3 spans 17 amino acids. Germline trimming cut 5 bases from V and 1 base from J; bases unmatched to any gene: 12. Germline V gene sequence: CDR1 SGHVS, CDR2 FQNEAQ. CDR3 in DNA: TGTGCCAGCAGCCCCCGGACAGGGTGGACCCAGAACACTGAAGCTTTCTTT. The encoded protein is CASSPRTGWTQNTEAFF.

The chain is built from TRBV5-6 and TRBJ2-7; D is ambiguous. V was cut by 4 bases and J by 3 bases, with 14 bases left in between. The V gene's germline CDR1 is SGHDT and CDR2 YYEEEE. The CDR3 contains 14 residues. The CDR3 protein is CASSPGLARYEQYV. For the CDR3, the DNA is TGTGCCAGCAGCCCCGGTTTGGCACGCTACGAGCAGTACGTC.

The genes are TRBV28 and TRBJ2-3, with D unresolved. The germline V gene encodes CDR1 MDHEN and CDR2 SYDVKM. The germline V and J ends were trimmed by 3 bases and 11 bases, with 12 bases remaining between them. The CDR3 is 12 amino acids. As DNA, the CDR3 is TGTGCCAGCAGTTTCCTTTCTGCCGGGCAGTATTTT. Translation gives CASSFLSAGQYF.

This chain uses TRBV6-5 with TRBJ2-1; D ambiguous. Germline-derived CDR1 and CDR2 are MNHEY and SVGAGI. The CDR3 is 13 residues long. Trimming took 11 bases from V and 0 from J, leaving 11 bases between them. The DNA of the CDR3 is TGTGCCTCTACGGCCAACTCCTACAATGAGCAGTTCTTC. It encodes CASTANSYNEQFF.

V and J are TRBV13 and TRBJ2-2; D may correspond to TRBD1 or TRBD2 (6 bases each). CDR3 length: 16 residues. The ends were cut back, 6 bases at V and 3 bases at J, with 17 bases in the middle. The germline gives CDR1 PRHDT, CDR2 FYEKMQ (reference sequence). In DNA form, the CDR3 reads TGTGCCAGCAGGCCACCCTGGGGGGCGGACACCGGGGAGCTGTTTTTT. Its protein is CASRPPWGADTGELFF.

The rearrangement uses TRBV25-1 and TRBJ1-4; D is uncertain. CDR1 and CDR2 (germline): MGHDK, SYGVNS. V gave up 1 base and J gave up 15 bases, with 12 bases separating them. The CDR3 extends over 12 amino acids. The CDR3 DNA follows: TGTGCCAGCAGTGAATTTGGGAGCTTATTGTTTTTT. As protein: CASSEFGSLLFF. Variable domain in full (rest from reference TRBV25-1 and TRBJ1-4): EADIYQTPRYLVIGTGKKITLECSQTMGHDKMYWYQQDPGMELHLIHYSYGVNSTEKGDLSSESTVSRIRTEHFPLTLESARPSHTSQYLCASSEFGSLLFFGSGTQLSVL.

The J gene is TRBJ2-5, the V gene TRBV7-2; D is uncertain. Germline assignment: CDR1 SGHTA and CDR2 FQGNSA. This CDR3 is built from 14 residues. V dropped 5 bases and J dropped 0 bases, with 10 bases sitting between them. CDR3 nucleotides: TGTGCCAGCAGCACCGACTGGTACCAAGAGACCCAGTACTTC. This sequence encodes CASSTDWYQETQYF. The full variable domain, rest sourced from reference TRBV7-2 and TRBJ2-5, is GAGVSQSPSNKVTEKGKDVELRCDPISGHTALYWYRQSLGQGLEFLIYFQGNSAPDKSGLPSDRFSAERTGGSVSTLTIQRTQQEDSAVYLCASSTDWYQETQYFGPGTRLLVL.

J is TRBJ2-1 and V is TRBV19, with D possibly TRBD2 on 6 matching bases. CDR1 LNHDA and CDR2 SQIVND come from the germline V gene (reference sequence). The CDR3 covers 16 residues. V was cut by 0 bases and J by 2 bases, with 11 bases left in between. In DNA, the CDR3 is TGTGCCAGTAGTATAGATTCGGGCGGGACCTACAATGAGCAGTTCTTC. It yields the protein CASSIDSGGTYNEQFF.

The rearrangement joins TRBV27 to TRBJ2-1; D possibly corresponds to TRBD1 (5 bases). CDR1 is MNHEY and CDR2 is SMNVEV in the germline V gene (reference sequence). The CDR3 sequence is 16 residues long. Trimming took 6 bases from V and 0 from J, leaving 15 bases between them. In nucleotides, the CDR3 is TGTGCCAGCAGCGTCAGGGCAGGACCCTCCTACAATGAGCAGTTCTTC. Amino acid sequence: CASSVRAGPSYNEQFF.

J is TRBJ1-1 and V is TRBV11-2, with 9 bases that match TRBD1. This CDR3 comprises 17 residues. Germline V gene lookup returns CDR1 SGHAT and CDR2 FQNNGV. V was clipped by 5 bases and J by 2 bases; unmatched bases: 12. CDR3 sequence: CASSPLGGDRDNTEAFF. Here the CDR3 DNA reads TGTGCCAGCAGCCCCCTAGGGGGGGACAGGGACAACACTGAAGCTTTCTTT.

V is TRBV19 and J is TRBJ2-1; TRBD1 matches 7 bases. CDR3 length: 15 residues. With V trimmed by 4 bases and J by 4 bases, 7 bases remained unmatched. The germline gives CDR1 LNHDA, CDR2 SQIVND (reference sequence). The CDR3 sequence is CASSTGTARYNEQFF. In DNA, the CDR3 is TGTGCCAGTAGTACCGGGACAGCCAGATACAATGAGCAGTTCTTC.

This clone was detected only once. The genes are TRBV7-2 and TRBJ1-5; 7 bases are shared with TRBD1. CDR1 SGHTA and CDR2 FQGNSA come from the germline V gene. J was trimmed by 0 bases and V by 4 bases; bases with no gene match: 3. This CDR3 region has 15 residues. As DNA, the CDR3 is TGTGCCAGCAGCTGGACAGGTAATAGCAATCAGCCCCAGCATTTT. It yields the protein CASSWTGNSNQPQHF.

This chain connects TRBV14 to TRBJ2-3; 7 bases fit TRBD2. The germline V gene encodes CDR1 SGHDN and CDR2 FVKESK. The CDR3 covers 14 residues. Trimming at V came to 3 bases and at J to 6 bases, leaving 6 bases not matched to a gene. CDR3 sequence reads: CASSHASGGDTQYF. In DNA form, the CDR3 reads TGTGCCAGCAGCCATGCTAGCGGTGGGGATACGCAGTATTTT.

The chain uses TRBV15 and TRBJ2-5; TRBD2 aligns across 8 bases. Trimming at V came to 0 bases and at J to 1 base, leaving 10 bases not matched to a gene. CDR3 length equals 18 residues. Per the germline V gene, CDR1 is LNHNV and CDR2 is YYDKDF (reference sequence). The CDR3 spells CATSRDWREATPQETQYF. DNA of the CDR3: TGTGCCACCAGCAGAGATTGGCGGGAGGCGACCCCCCAAGAGACCCAGTACTTC.

The sample holds one count of this clone. The V and J genes are TRBV7-9 and TRBJ2-3; perhaps TRBD2 as D (6 bases). CDR1 SEHNR and CDR2 FQNEAQ come from the germline V gene (reference sequence). The CDR3 covers 14 residues. The V gene lost 4 bases and the J gene lost 6 bases, with 14 bases spanning the gap. CDR3 loop: CASSSHTSKDTQYF. The CDR3 DNA follows: TGTGCCAGCAGCTCTCATACTAGCAAGGATACGCAGTATTTT.

V is TRBV5-6 and J is TRBJ1-1; D gene unclear. This CDR3 contains 14 residues. Trimming took 1 base from V and 1 from J, leaving 8 bases between them. Germline V gives CDR1 SGHDT, CDR2 YYEEEE. As DNA, the CDR3 is TGTGCCAGCAGCTTGAGTAGACAGAACACTGAAGCTTTCTTT. Amino acids: CASSLSRQNTEAFF. Based on the CDR3 plus reference TRBV5-6 and TRBJ1-1, the full variable domain is DAGVTQSPTHLIKTRGQQVTLRCSPKSGHDTVSWYQQALGQGPQFIFQYYEEEERQRGNFPDRFSGHQFPNYSSELNVNALLLGDSALYLCASSLSRQNTEAFFGQGTRLTVV.

The chain couples TRBV7-2 to TRBJ2-7, with D perhaps TRBD1 (6 bases). CDR3 length: 14 residues. Trimming took 4 bases from V and 4 from J, leaving 14 bases between them. Germline V lookup: CDR1 SGHTA, CDR2 FQGNSA. The CDR3 loop reads CASSWGQGLYEQYF. The DNA for the CDR3 is TGTGCCAGCAGCTGGGGGCAGGGATTGTACGAGCAGTACTTC.

The V gene is TRBV5-1, the J gene TRBJ1-4; weak D call: TRBD1 (5 bases). V lost 0 bases to trimming and J lost 8 bases, with 11 bases between them. Germline V lookup: CDR1 SGHRS, CDR2 YFSETQ. The CDR3 covers 14 residues. This CDR3 is CASSLAEGREKLFF. The CDR3 DNA is TGCGCCAGCAGCTTGGCAGAGGGGCGGGAAAAACTGTTTTTT.

In nucleotides, the CDR3 is TGCGCCAGCAGCCAAGATTCCGGGAGGGGTAAGACCCAGTACTTC. The encoded protein is CASSQDSGRGKTQYF. The chain employs TRBV4-3 and TRBJ2-5; the match to TRBD2 covers 8 bases. The germline V gene encodes CDR1 LGHNA and CDR2 YSLEER. The CDR3 runs 15 residues. Trimming cost V 0 bases and J 6 bases; bases outside gene matches: 6.

The V and J genes are TRBV5-6 and TRBJ1-2; TRBD1 matches at 12 bases. Germline V gene lookup returns CDR1 SGHDT and CDR2 YYEEEE. This CDR3 has 17 residues. Unmatched junction bases numbered 8, after V lost 3 bases and J lost 2 bases. The CDR3 loop is CASSSGTGGDDNYGYTF. The CDR3 DNA follows: TGTGCCAGCAGCTCCGGGACAGGGGGCGATGACAACTATGGCTACACCTTC.

The chain couples TRBV4-1 to TRBJ2-1; 13 nucleotides align to TRBD2. The J segment lost 3 bases and the V segment lost 1 base, leaving 6 bases of the junction unmatched. The germline CDR1 and CDR2 sequences are MGHRA and YSYEKL. The CDR3 is 18 amino acids. The CDR3 sequence is CASSQALTSGRNYNEQFF. In nucleotides, the CDR3 is TGCGCCAGCAGCCAAGCTTTGACTAGCGGGAGGAACTACAATGAGCAGTTCTTC.